The clone carrying this T cell receptor beta chain has more than one count but fewer than ten. Each donor supplied approximately 10 milliliters of peripheral blood. This sample is part of a study of blood T cells in healthy people across ages. Trimming left V 2 bases short and J 0 bases short, with 7 bases between. The germline V gene encodes CDR1 SGHRS and CDR2 YFSETQ. The CDR3 spans 14 residues. The authors ran a second PCR of about 7 to 12 cycles using a sample-barcoded 5' primer and a J-beta primer mix. TCRdb independently ran MiXCR on the 5' RACE reads; one entry per CDR3 protein. The table has about 1,500,000 distinct CDR3 sequences, roughly 30% seen once.

What was sequenced was blood. The receptor was isolated from a woman aged 25 to 39 in good health. The chain carries TRBV5-1 and TRBJ2-3; D uncertain. The DNA for the CDR3 is TGCGCCAGCAGCTTTTATACTAGCACAGATACGCAGTATTTT. This translates into CASSFYTSTDTQYF. The whole variable domain, filled in from reference TRBV5-1 and TRBJ2-3, reads KAGVTQTPRYLIKTRGQQVTLSCSPISGHRSVSWYQQTPGQGLQFLFEYFSETQRNKGNFPGRFSGRQFSNSRSEMNVSTLELGDSALYLCASSFYTSTDTQYFGPGTRLTVL.